This is a list of T cell receptor beta chains from one sample in a study of cytomegalovirus exposure and HLA in healthy donors. Sequencing used immunoSEQ multiplex PCR; TCRdb keeps in-frame clones, though not all of them. The repertoire includes about 250,000 clones, under 80% of them detected once, and approximately 2.5% sits in the top ten. The material sequenced was PBMCs. These receptors all come from a female donor in good health and CMV-seronegative. CDR3s include the opening cysteine and the closing phenylalanine or tryptophan. D genes are given only for firm matches. Rows give clone size only sometimes, using once, few, many, or a class for an expanded clone.

>18|.|TRBV6-1|TRBJ2-1|once
CASSEAPGRRGFYNEQFF
>14|.|TRBV6-4|TRBJ1-2|.
CASSPGPGGYGYTF
>13|.|TRBV18|TRBJ2-3|.
CASSPSSDHTQYF
>13|TRBD1|TRBV7-6|TRBJ2-7|.
CASTSSDRNEQYF
>17|TRBD2|TRBV4-1|TRBJ2-3|.
CASSQSGSRAGTDTQYF
>12|.|TRBV27|TRBJ1-1|few
CASSLTGSEAFF
>14|.|TRBV6-6|TRBJ2-7|.
CASSSSRGVYEQYF
>13|.|TRBV5-1|TRBJ2-3|few
CASSLGQTDTQYF
>16|.|TRBV21-1|TRBJ1-1|.
CASSPRTGRVNTEAFF
>15|.|TRBV19|TRBJ2-3|.
CASSIRSGRGDTQYF
>15|TRBD2|TRBV9|TRBJ2-1|.
CASSVGLAGVTEQFF
>14|TRBD1|TRBV5-1|TRBJ2-5|.
CASSLQGSGETQYF
>13|.|TRBV9|TRBJ2-3|once
CASSVEGGDTQYF
>12|.|TRBV4-1|TRBJ2-1|.
CASSPRVGEQFF
>12|.|TRBV25-1|TRBJ1-2|few
CASSIQGYGYTF
>15|TRBD2|TRBV6-1|TRBJ2-7|.
CASSEALASGHEQYF
>17|TRBD2|TRBV28|TRBJ2-5|.
CASGRRETSGSKKTQYF
>15|TRBD1|TRBV6-4|TRBJ2-3|.
CASSLRDRVTDTQYF
>14|.|TRBV6-6|.|.
CASSYQDNPYEQYF
>17|.|TRBV7-9|TRBJ1-3|.
CSSSRRGGGFPGNTIYF
>15|.|TRBV6-4|TRBJ2-3|.
CASSVMGSLSDTQYF
>14|.|TRBV6-6|TRBJ2-7|.
CASDSQRGTYEQYF
>12|TRBD1|TRBV5-6|TRBJ1-2|.
CASSLDRGQGTF
>14|TRBD2|TRBV6-1|TRBJ2-1|.
CASSAGLAGYEQFF
>11|.|TRBV2|TRBJ2-7|few
CASSPLDEQYF
>15|.|TRBV6-5|TRBJ2-7|.
CASSYSNGDSYEQYF
>16|.|TRBV18|TRBJ2-2|.
CASSPPTGRNTGELFF
>14|TRBD1|TRBV27|TRBJ2-7|.
CASSSTGGSYEQYF
>15|.|TRBV28|TRBJ1-5|.
CASSLFPGGNQPQHF
>19|.|TRBV5-1|TRBJ2-5|once
CASSLVHGGSSVYQETQYF
>16|TRBD2|TRBV6-5|TRBJ2-5|.
CASSSSWSGSWETQYF
>12|.|TRBV19|TRBJ1-5|.
CASSIGEQPQHF
>18|TRBD2|TRBV6-4|TRBJ2-1|.
CASSDRGFSGVSYNEQFF
>10|.|TRBV6-1|TRBJ1-1|.
CASSEFKAFF
>12|.|TRBV6-1|TRBJ1-2|.
CASAGWGYGYTF
>12|.|TRBV28|TRBJ2-5|few
CASSSFVPTQYF
>13|.|TRBV11-3|TRBJ2-4|.
CASSVTAANIQYF
>14|TRBD1|TRBV25-1|TRBJ2-7|.
CASRGQGASYEQYF
>16|TRBD2|TRBV5-6|TRBJ2-3|.
CASSAMLAEDTDTQYF
>16|.|TRBV27|TRBJ1-5|.
CASSLSGVLVGQPQHF
>11|.|TRBV20-1|TRBJ2-3|.
CSASPTDTQYF
>18|TRBD2|TRBV9|TRBJ2-3|.
CASSPHGGSGIGTDTQYF
>14|.|TRBV7-8|TRBJ2-3|.
CASSRDSLTDTQYF
>11|.|TRBV25-1|TRBJ2-1|few
CATLRGGEQFF
>14|.|TRBV15|TRBJ2-3|.
CATSRGGAADTQYF